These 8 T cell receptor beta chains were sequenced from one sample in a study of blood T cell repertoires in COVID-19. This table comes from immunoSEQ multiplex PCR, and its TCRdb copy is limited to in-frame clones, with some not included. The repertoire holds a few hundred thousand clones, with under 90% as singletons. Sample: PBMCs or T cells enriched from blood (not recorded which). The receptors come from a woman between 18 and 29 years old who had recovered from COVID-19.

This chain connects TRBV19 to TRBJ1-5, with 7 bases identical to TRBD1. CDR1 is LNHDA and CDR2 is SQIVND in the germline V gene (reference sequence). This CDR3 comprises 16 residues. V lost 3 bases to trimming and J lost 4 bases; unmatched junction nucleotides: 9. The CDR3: CASSIYAQGFNQPQHF. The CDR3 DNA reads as TGTGCCAGTAGTATTTACGCACAGGGGTTTAATCAGCCCCAGCATTTT. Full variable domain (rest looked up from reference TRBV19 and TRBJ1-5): DGGITQSPKYLFRKEGQNVTLSCEQNLNHDAMYWYRQDPGQGLRLIYYSQIVNDFQKGDIAEGYSVSREKKESFPLTVTSAQKNPTAFYLCASSIYAQGFNQPQHFGDGTRLSIL.

The CDR3 nucleotides are TGTGCCAGCAGCCACACGGGACAGGGGCAAGGCTACACCTTC. Translating gives CASSHTGQGQGYTF. The chain employs TRBV5-4 and TRBJ1-2, with TRBD1 matching 10 bases. The length of the CDR3 is 14 residues. In germline, CDR1 is SGHNT, CDR2 YYREEE (reference sequence). V gave up 4 bases and J gave up 8 bases; unmatched junction bases: 8. The full variable domain, rest sourced from reference TRBV5-4 and TRBJ1-2, is ETGVTQSPTHLIKTRGQQVTLRCSSQSGHNTVSWYQQALGQGPQFIFQYYREEENGRGNFPPRFSGLQFPNYSSELNVNALELDDSALYLCASSHTGQGQGYTFGSGTRLTVV.

CDR3 coding DNA: TGTGCCAGCAGTTTGGGAGGGATTCCCAATCAGCCCCAGCATTTT. This sequence encodes CASSLGGIPNQPQHF. V is TRBV28 and J is TRBJ1-5; D is unresolved. CDR1 and CDR2 (germline): MDHEN, SYDVKM. There are 15 residues in the CDR3. V lost 3 bases and J lost 3, with 12 bases in between.

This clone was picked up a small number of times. CDR3 residues: CSASTGGLSNQPQHF. CDR3 nucleotides: TGCAGTGCCAGTACAGGGGGCCTTAGCAATCAGCCCCAGCATTTT. The rearrangement links TRBV20-1 to TRBJ1-5; TRBD1 matches at 9 bases. V lost 6 bases to trimming and J lost 0 bases; unmatched junction nucleotides: 6. The CDR3 length is 15 residues. Germline V gene lookup returns CDR1 DFQATT and CDR2 SNEGSKA (reference sequence).

The CDR3, as DNA: TGTGCCAGCAGTGAAGTGGGGAACAGGGGCCGCCCCGACGAGCAGTACTTC. Protein sequence: CASSEVGNRGRPDEQYF. The J gene is TRBJ2-7, the V gene TRBV6-1, with 7 bases fitting TRBD1. CDR1 MNHNS and CDR2 SASEGT come from the germline V gene. V shed 1 base, J shed 5 bases, and the junction held 14 bases outside the gene matches. The CDR3 length is 17 residues.

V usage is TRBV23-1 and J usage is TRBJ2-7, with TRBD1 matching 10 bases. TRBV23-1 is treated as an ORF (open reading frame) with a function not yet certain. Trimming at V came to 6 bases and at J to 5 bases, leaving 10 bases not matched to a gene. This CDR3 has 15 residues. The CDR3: CASSRKGQGCDEQYF. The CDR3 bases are TGCGCCAGCAGCCGAAAGGGACAGGGGTGCGACGAGCAGTACTTC.

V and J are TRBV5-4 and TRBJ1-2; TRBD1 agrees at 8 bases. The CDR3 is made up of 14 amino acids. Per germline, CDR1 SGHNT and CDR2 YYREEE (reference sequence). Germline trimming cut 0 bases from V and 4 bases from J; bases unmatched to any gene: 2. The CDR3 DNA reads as TGTGCCAGCAGCTTGGACAGGGGGACCTATGGCTACACCTTC. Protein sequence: CASSLDRGTYGYTF.

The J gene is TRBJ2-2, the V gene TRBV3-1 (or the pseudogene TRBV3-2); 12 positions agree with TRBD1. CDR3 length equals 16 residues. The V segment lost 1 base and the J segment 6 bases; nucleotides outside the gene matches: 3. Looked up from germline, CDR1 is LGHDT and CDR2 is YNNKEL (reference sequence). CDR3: CASSQAGTGGSGELFF. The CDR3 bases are TGTGCCAGCAGCCAAGCCGGGACAGGGGGCTCCGGGGAGCTGTTTTTT.